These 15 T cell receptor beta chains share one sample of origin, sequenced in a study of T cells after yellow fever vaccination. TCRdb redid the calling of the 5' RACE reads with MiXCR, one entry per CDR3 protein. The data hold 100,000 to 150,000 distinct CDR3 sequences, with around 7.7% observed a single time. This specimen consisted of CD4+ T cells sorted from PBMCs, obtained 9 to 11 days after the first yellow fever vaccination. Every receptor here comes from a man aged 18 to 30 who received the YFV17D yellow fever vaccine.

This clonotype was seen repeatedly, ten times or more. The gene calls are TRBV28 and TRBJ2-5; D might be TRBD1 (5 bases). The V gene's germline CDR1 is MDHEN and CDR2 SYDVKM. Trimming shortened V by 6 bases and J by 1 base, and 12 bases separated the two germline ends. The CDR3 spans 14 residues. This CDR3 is CASSRRQPQETQYF. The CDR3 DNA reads TGTGCCAGCAGCCGACGACAGCCCCAAGAGACCCAGTACTTC. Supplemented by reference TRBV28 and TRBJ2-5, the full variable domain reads DVKVTQSSRYLVKRTGEKVFLECVQDMDHENMFWYRQDPGLGLRLIYFSYDVKMKEKGDIPEGYSVSREKKERFSLILESASTNQTSMYLCASSRRQPQETQYFGPGTRLLVL.

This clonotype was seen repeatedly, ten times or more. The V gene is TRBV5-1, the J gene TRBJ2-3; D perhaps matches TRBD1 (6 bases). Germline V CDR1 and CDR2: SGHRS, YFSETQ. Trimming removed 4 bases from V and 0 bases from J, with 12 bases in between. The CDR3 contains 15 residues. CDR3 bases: TGCGCCAGCAGCAAAAGACAGGAGAGCACAGATACGCAGTATTTT. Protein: CASSKRQESTDTQYF.

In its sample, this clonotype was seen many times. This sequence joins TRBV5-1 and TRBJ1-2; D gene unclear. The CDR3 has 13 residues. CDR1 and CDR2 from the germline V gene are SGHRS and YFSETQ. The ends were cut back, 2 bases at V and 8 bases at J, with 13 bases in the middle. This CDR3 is CASSFVPSGGYTF. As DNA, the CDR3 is TGCGCCAGCAGCTTCGTGCCTTCGGGGGGCTACACCTTC.

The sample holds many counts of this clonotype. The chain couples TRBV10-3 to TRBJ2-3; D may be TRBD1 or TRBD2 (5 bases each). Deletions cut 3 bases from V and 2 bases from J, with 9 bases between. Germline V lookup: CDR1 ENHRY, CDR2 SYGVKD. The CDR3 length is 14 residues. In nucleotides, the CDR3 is TGTGCCATCAGTGATCCGGGGCCCACAGATACGCAGTATTTT. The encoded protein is CAISDPGPTDTQYF.

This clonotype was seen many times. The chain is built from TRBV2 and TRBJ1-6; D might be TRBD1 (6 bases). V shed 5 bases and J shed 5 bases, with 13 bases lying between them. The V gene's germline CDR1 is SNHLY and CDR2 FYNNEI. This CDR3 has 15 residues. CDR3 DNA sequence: TGTGCCAGCAGTCTACAGGGAGGCCATAATTCACCCCTCCACTTT. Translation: CASSLQGGHNSPLHF.

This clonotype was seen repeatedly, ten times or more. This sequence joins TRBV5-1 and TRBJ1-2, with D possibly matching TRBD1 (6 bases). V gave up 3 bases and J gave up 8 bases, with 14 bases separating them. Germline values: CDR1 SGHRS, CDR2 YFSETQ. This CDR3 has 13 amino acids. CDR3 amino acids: CASSSQGFGGYTF. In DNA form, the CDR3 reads TGCGCCAGCAGCTCACAGGGTTTTGGGGGCTACACCTTC.

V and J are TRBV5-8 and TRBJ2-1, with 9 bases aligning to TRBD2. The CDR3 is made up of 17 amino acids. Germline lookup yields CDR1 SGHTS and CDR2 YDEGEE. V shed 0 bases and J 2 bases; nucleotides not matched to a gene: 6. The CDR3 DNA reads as TGTGCCAGCAGCTTGGCGGTTAGCGGGGGCCCCTACAATGAGCAGTTCTTC. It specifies CASSLAVSGGPYNEQFF.

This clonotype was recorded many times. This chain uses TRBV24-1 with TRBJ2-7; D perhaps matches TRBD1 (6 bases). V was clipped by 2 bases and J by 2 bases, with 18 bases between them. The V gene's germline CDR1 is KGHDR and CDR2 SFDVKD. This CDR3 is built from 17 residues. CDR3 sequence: CATSDSTSSRQAYEQYV. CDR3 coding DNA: TGTGCCACCAGTGATTCCACCTCGAGCCGACAGGCCTACGAGCAGTACGTC.

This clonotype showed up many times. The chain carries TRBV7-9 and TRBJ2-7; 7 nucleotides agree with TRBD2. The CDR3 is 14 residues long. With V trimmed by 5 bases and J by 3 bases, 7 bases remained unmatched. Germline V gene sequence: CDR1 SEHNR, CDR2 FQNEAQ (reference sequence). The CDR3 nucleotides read TGTGCCAGCAGCGAGGCTGGGGGGGGCTACGAGCAGTACTTC. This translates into CASSEAGGGYEQYF.

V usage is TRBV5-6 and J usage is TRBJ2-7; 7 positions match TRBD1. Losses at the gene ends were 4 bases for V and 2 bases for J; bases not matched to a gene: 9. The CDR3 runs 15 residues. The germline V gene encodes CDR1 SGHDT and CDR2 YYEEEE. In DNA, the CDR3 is TGTGCCAGCAGCATAACCGGGACAGTAACCTACGAGCAGTACGTC. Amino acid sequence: CASSITGTVTYEQYV.

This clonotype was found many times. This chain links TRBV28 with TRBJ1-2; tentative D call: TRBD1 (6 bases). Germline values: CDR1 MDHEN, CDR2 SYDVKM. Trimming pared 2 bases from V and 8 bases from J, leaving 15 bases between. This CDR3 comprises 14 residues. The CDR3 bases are TGTGCCAGCAGTTTACCCGGGACAAACCGAGGCTACACCTTC. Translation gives CASSLPGTNRGYTF.

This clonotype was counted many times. This CDR3 is CASSLVVGGSYNEQFF. The CDR3 DNA is TGCGCCAGCAGCTTGGTTGTGGGGGGTTCCTACAATGAGCAGTTCTTC. V gene TRBV5-1 combines with J gene TRBJ2-1, with a tentative D call TRBD2 (6 bases). Trimming removed 0 bases at V and 1 base at J, with 11 bases between. There are 16 residues in the CDR3. Germline assignment: CDR1 SGHRS and CDR2 YFSETQ.

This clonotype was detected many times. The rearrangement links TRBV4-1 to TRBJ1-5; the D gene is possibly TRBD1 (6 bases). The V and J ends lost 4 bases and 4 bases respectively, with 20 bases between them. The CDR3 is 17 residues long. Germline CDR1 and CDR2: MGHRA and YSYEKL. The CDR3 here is CASSPSGRGIRNQPQHF. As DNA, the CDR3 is TGCGCCAGCAGCCCGAGCGGCAGGGGTATTAGAAATCAGCCCCAGCATTTT.

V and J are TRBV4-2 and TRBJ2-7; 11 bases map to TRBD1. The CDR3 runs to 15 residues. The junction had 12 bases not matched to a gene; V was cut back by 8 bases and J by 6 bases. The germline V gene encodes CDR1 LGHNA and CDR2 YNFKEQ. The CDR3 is CASGPGGTGGREQYF. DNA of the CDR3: TGTGCCAGCGGCCCTGGGGGGACAGGGGGTCGCGAGCAGTACTTC.

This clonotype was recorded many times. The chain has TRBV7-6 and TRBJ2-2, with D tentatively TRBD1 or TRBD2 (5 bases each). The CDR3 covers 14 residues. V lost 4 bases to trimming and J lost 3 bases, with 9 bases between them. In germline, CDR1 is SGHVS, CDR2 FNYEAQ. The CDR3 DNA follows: TGTGCCAGCAGCTACCTGGGGGACACCGGGGAGCTGTTTTTT. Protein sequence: CASSYLGDTGELFF.